This section outlines one T cell receptor (beta chain) sequence together with its context. This record belongs to a study of molecular identifiers for immune sequencing clone quantification. In TCRdb, the PCR reads were re-called with MiXCR into one record per CDR3 protein. This sample has about half a million distinct CDR3 sequences; around 25% occur once, and the top ten carry under 0.8%. J lost 4 bases, V lost 7 bases, and 14 bases had no gene match. The CDR3 has 18 residues. Germline V lookup: CDR1 MNHEY, CDR2 SVGEGT. This chain joins TRBV6-2 or TRBV6-3 and TRBJ2-5; 14 bases align to TRBD2. The sequence derives from a human donor in good health. Some libraries in this study had Jurkat cell RNA spiked in. Specimen: naive CD8+ T cells from blood, with Jurkat cell RNA spiked in. Subset meaning: FACS-sorted CD8+CD4-CCR7+CD45RA+ naive T cells. CDR3 region: CASKSGTSGSTWVETQYF. For the CDR3, the DNA is TGTGCCAGCAAAAGCGGGACTAGCGGGAGTACATGGGTAGAGACCCAGTACTTC.